The sequence of this T cell receptor (beta chain) was determined in a study of T cells after yellow fever vaccination (dated by TCRdb to about 2019). Study-wide context: The SMART-Seq v4 Ultra Low Input RNA kit was used to prepare libraries from fractions with low cell numbers. Two healthy male donors made up the cohort, one aged 18 to 29 years and the other aged 30 to 39 years. Blood samples were taken at several timepoints before and after primary and secondary immunization, and bulk PBMC replicates and cell subsets were isolated. Bulk TCR alpha and beta repertoires were sequenced longitudinally to track T-cell clones before and after primary and booster YFV17D yellow fever vaccination.

The label giving this sample's treatment or condition can be read as: live attenuated yellow fever vaccine strain. A standard Ficoll-Paque protocol was used to isolate PBMCs from peripheral blood. Dynabeads CD4 and CD8 positive selection kits were used to isolate CD4 and CD8 T-cell fractions. RNA was extracted with TriZol from bulk PBMCs, CD4 and CD8 fractions, and dextramer-positive and dextramer-negative fractions. V ends up 0 bases short and J 1 base short, with an unmatched junction base count of 2. As encoded in the germline V gene, CDR1 is SGHDN while CDR2 is FVKESK. The CDR3 has 16 amino acids, counting the end cysteine and phenylalanine. Just the 48-base CDR3 DNA is kept, in frame starting at base 1. Overall study results and their limits: A small share of clonotypes occurred in both CD4 and CD8 compartments, likely arising from convergent recombination. Computational filtering was needed because FACS-sorted repertoires could contain abundant contaminating clonotypes from the bulk population. The secondary T-cell response was weaker than the primary response but faster, peaking on day 5 instead of day 15. Most clones expanded after primary vaccination were re-detected after the booster (around 96% of CD4 and around 88% of CD8), suggesting broad memory maintenance. Only a couple of donors were included in the study, so the extent to which the findings can be generalized is limited.

Concerning this clonotype itself: No antigen is known for it. No clone much larger than this one lies a single base away; base qualities are absent.

TCR cDNA was synthesized by 5'RACE template switching, which introduced a universal primer site and unique molecular identifiers. cDNA synthesis was primed from both the TCR alpha and TCR beta constant segments. Library amplification involved two PCR steps, and the second step added sample barcodes and sequencing adapters. Sequencing of the libraries was done on either Illumina HiSeq 2500 (2x100 bp) or NovaSeq (2x150 bp). In the paper's pipeline: MIGEC was used to demultiplex reads and collapse the reads into UMI consensus sequences, and MiXCR was used for V(D)J alignment. Clonotypes responding to the vaccine were identified with edgeR on replicate PBMC samples, with the criteria of FDR below 0.01 and a log2 fold change above 5 up to day 15. CD4 or CD8 identity was assigned to each bulk clonotype according to whether the clonotype was present at higher abundance in the sequenced CD4 repertoire or the sequenced CD8 repertoire. TCRdb itself trimmed the public reads at Q25 with fastp, ran MiXCR and retained productive beta chains. Each entry is one CDR3 protein sequence, shown with its most common DNA and genes. TCRdb, rather than the study authors, made the V and J calls. The sample table lists approximately 300,000 distinct CDR3 sequences, 10% to 15% of them with a count of one. Roughly 0.5% of the sample goes to the ten largest clones.

The chain couples TRBV14 to TRBJ2-5; 10 bases in the junction line up with TRBD2. This sample comprised CD4+ T cells sorted from PBMCs, obtained 45 days after the yellow fever booster vaccination. This receptor was identified in a man aged 25-40 years who received the YFV17D yellow fever vaccine. The CDR3 in this case is CASSQELAGFQETQYF. The bases are TGTGCCAGCAGCCAAGAACTAGCGGGATTCCAAGAGACCCAGTACTTC.